This T cell receptor (beta chain) was retrieved from a study of cytomegalovirus exposure and HLA in healthy donors. Comment on this clone: Its target is unknown.

Whole-study findings and limits: Immune exposure information comprised only CMV serostatus. A list of roughly 180 TCR beta chains associated with cytomegalovirus was given.

CDR1 and CDR2 from the germline V gene are SGHKS and YYEKEE (reference sequence). This CDR3 has 14 amino acids. V was clipped by 2 bases and J by 7 bases, with 12 bases between them. In the PCR, 60 Vbeta and 13 Jbeta primers were used. Profiled with immunoSEQ multiplex PCR; TCRdb holds only in-frame clones, not every one. The table records fewer than 250,000 clones, approximately 70% of them present only once. This TCR was sampled from a woman in her 30s in good health and CMV-seronegative. The V call is TRBV5-5, the J call TRBJ1-4; D uncertain. What was sequenced was PBMCs. The CDR3 is CASSFEGRSEKLFF. The CDR3 DNA is TGTGCCAGCAGCTTCGAAGGGAGGAGTGAAAAACTGTTTTTT.